This T cell receptor beta chain was retrieved from a study of OX40 agonist ivuxolimab in advanced cancers. Study at large: The study treated patients with ivuxolimab, an agonistic anti-OX40 (CD134) antibody.

Study-level findings and limits: Still undetermined is the antigen specificity of the expanded peripheral T cells. Averaging showed that CD8+ T cells had more expanded clones than CD4+ did. Both blood CD4+ and CD8+ T cells showed clonal growth by week 6 at 0.1 to 3.0 mg/kg.

A word on this clone: The antigen is not known.

Trimming shortened V by 4 bases and J by 1 base, and 24 bases separated the two germline ends. Per the germline V gene, CDR1 is SGHTS and CDR2 is YDEGEE. The CDR3 is 18 amino acids. Assay: immunoSEQ multiplex PCR; the TCRdb copy retains only in-frame clones and omits some. The repertoire holds 50,000 to 65,000 clones, 75% to 90% seen once, with roughly 0.5% in the top ten. The chain recombines TRBV5-8 with TRBJ2-7, with D perhaps being TRBD1 or TRBD2 (5 bases each). This receptor was taken from an adult with an advanced solid tumor such as melanoma, head and neck, liver or kidney cancer. The sample here was CD4+ or CD8+ T cells sorted from blood, taken in a trial of the OX40 agonist ivuxolimab. The CDR3, as DNA: TGTGCCAGCAGCCGAAGAGACGCAGGGACGGCCGTTTCCTACGAGCAGTACTTC. Translation gives CASSRRDAGTAVSYEQYF.